This T cell receptor (beta chain) stems from a study of cytomegalovirus exposure and HLA in healthy donors. Study information: A later analysis reported the 130 or so validation repertoires used the same platform as the approximately 670 first-cohort repertoires. Whole-study results and caveats: Listed as cytomegalovirus-associated were 150 or so TCR beta chains. According to a subsequent analysis, TCR clusters from the first cohort were inclined to appear together in the 110 or so validation repertoires.

Germline values: CDR1 SGHVS, CDR2 FQNEAQ. The CDR3 covers 15 residues. V dropped 0 bases and J dropped 1 base, with 9 bases sitting between them. This clone has just one count. Antigen unknown. Donors came from a validation cohort of some 110 subjects, distinct from the first 666-subject cohort. Generated by immunoSEQ multiplex PCR, the TCRdb table keeps only in-frame clones and is missing some. The sample consists of about 130,000 clones, approximately 82% of them appearing once. This chain connects TRBV7-8 to TRBJ1-1; D not certain. The receptor was derived from a man aged 30 to 45 in good health and CMV-seropositive. What was sequenced was PBMCs. CDR3 in amino acids: CASSLAPTPNTEAFF. In DNA, the CDR3 is TGTGCCAGCAGCTTAGCCCCCACACCGAACACTGAAGCTTTCTTT. The full variable domain, with the rest looked up from reference TRBV7-8 and TRBJ1-1, is GAGVSQSPRYKVAKRGQDVALRCDPISGHVSLFWYQQALGQGPEFLTYFQNEAQLDKSGLPSDRFFAERPEGSVSTLKIQRTQQEDSAVYLCASSLAPTPNTEAFFGQGTRLTVV.